This TCR beta chain derives from a study of shared clonotypes between healthy human individuals. General study results and limits: It was the few donors that limited the genetic and exposure-history diversity represented. When naive CD4 clonotypes were compared across several donors, around 5% were shared. Relative to memory subsets, naive subsets generally showed larger estimated richness.

Sorted-subset replicate PCR reactions contained 150 to 200 ng DNA, corresponding to some 29,000 T cell genomes. Repertoires were generated with immunoSEQ multiplex PCR, while TCRdb's copy carries only in-frame clones and drops some. In the table there are about 2,500,000 clones, more than 90% of which are singletons. This CDR3 is built from 14 residues. Germline V gives CDR1 MNHEY, CDR2 SMNVEV (reference sequence). V dropped 5 bases and J dropped 6; count of bases not matched to a gene: 5. Remarks on this clone: No antigen is known for it.

Source material: naive CD4+ T cells sorted from blood. Noted subset: CD45RA+ positively selected. The chain carries TRBV27 and TRBJ2-3; 10 nucleotides agree with TRBD2. This clonotype was sampled from a man between 18 and 35 years old in good health. The CDR3 loop reads CASSPGLAWDTQYF. The CDR3 nucleotides read TGTGCCAGCAGTCCGGGACTAGCGTGGGATACGCAGTATTTT.